The T cell receptor (beta chain) under discussion was sequenced for a study of shared clonotypes between healthy human individuals. The donor cohort consisted entirely of Caucasian adults residing in Nashville, Tennessee. Genomic DNA of every subset was divided equally among multiple immunoSEQ plates. Per the original data handling: Without quality scores, immunoSEQ junctional reads could not be filtered like full-length reads. TCRdb's copy holds only in-frame clones and misses some; the assay was immunoSEQ multiplex PCR. That table gives V, J and clone size, and the DNA gave D and trimming. The data show 530,000 or so clones, approximately 79% seen once. This clone came up once. This TCR was sampled from a woman aged 40 to 50 in good health. Some clones in this sample may be carry-over from other donors' samples. The sample comprised PBMCs.

CDR3 nucleotide sequence: TGTGCCAGCAGCCTAGCGGGAGGGCCGGAGACCCAGTACTTC. Protein: CASSLAGGPETQYF. The rearrangement uses TRBV9 and TRBJ2-5; TRBD2 matches 12 bases. V lost 4 bases to trimming and J lost 5 bases; unmatched junction nucleotides: 3. CDR1 and CDR2 from the germline V gene are SGDLS and YYNGEE. CDR3 length: 14 amino acids. The variable domain in full, completed from reference TRBV9 and TRBJ2-5, reads DSGVTQTPKHLITATGQRVTLRCSPRSGDLSVYWYQQSLDQGLQFLIQYYNGEERAKGNILERFSAQQFPDLHSELNLSSLELGDSALYFCASSLAGGPETQYFGPGTRLLVL.